The 32 T cell receptor beta chains presented below share a single source sample, sequenced in a study of radiotherapy plus CTLA-4 blockade in lung cancer. Profiling relied on immunoSEQ multiplex PCR, and the TCRdb table lists in-frame clones only, not all of them. The sample lists some 34,000 clones, 55% to 75% occurring once. This material consisted of peripheral blood, taken from a patient treated with radiotherapy plus ipilimumab. These receptors originate from a human donor with non-small cell lung cancer who had stable disease on radiotherapy plus ipilimumab.

The chain links TRBV5-5 to TRBJ2-3, with D unresolved. CDR1 is SGHKS, CDR2 YYEKEE, per germline (reference sequence). CDR3 length: 18 amino acids. The V end was cut by 2 bases, the J end by 1 base, with 20 bases between. CDR3 DNA: TGTGCCAGCAGCTTAGACCCTTGGGCAGCCTCGGGCACAGATACGCAGTATTTT. Amino acid sequence: CASSLDPWAASGTDTQYF. Full variable domain (outside the CDR3, taken from reference TRBV5-5 and TRBJ2-3): DAGVTQSPTHLIKTRGQQVTLRCSPISGHKSVSWYQQVLGQGPQFIFQYYEKEERGRGNFPDRFSARQFPNYSSELNVNALLLGDSALYLCASSLDPWAASGTDTQYFGPGTRLTVL.

The chain is built from TRBV29-1 and TRBJ2-3; D remains ambiguous. Trimming pared 5 bases from V and 4 bases from J, leaving 19 bases between. The CDR3 has 15 residues. The V gene's germline CDR1 is SQVTM and CDR2 ANQGSEA. Written as DNA, the CDR3 is TGCAGCGTTAAAAGGATGCCTATTCGGGCAGATACGCAGTATTTT. This sequence encodes CSVKRMPIRADTQYF.

This clone showed up just a few times. CDR3 sequence (DNA): TGTGCCAGCAGCAAAGATAACTGGTACTGTAAAGCTTTCTTT. Its translation is CASSKDNWYCKAFF. V and J are TRBV21-1 and TRBJ1-1. TRBV21-1 is a pseudogene locus. The CDR3 is 14 amino acids.

This chain uses TRBV7-2 with TRBJ2-7; D might be TRBD2 (6 bases). Germline values: CDR1 SGHTA, CDR2 FQGNSA. Trimming left V 4 bases short and J 2 bases short, with 12 bases between. The CDR3 loop spans 14 amino acids. The CDR3 coding sequence is TGTGCCAGCAGCTCACACGGGGGAACCTACGAGCAGTACTTC. This codes for CASSSHGGTYEQYF.

The chain has TRBV5-3 and TRBJ1-1, with TRBD1 identical over 11 bases. TRBV5-3 is marked as an open reading frame, function uncertain. This CDR3 is 17 amino acids long. Trimming cost V 4 bases and J 2 bases; bases outside gene matches: 10. The CDR3 coding sequence is TGTGCCAGAAGCCCCACTGGACAGGGGGCCTTAAACACTGAAGCTTTCTTT. Encoded protein: CARSPTGQGALNTEAFF.

This clone came up a few times. The chain joins TRBV12-5 to TRBJ2-3; no clear D. V was cut by 1 base and J by 0 bases, with 8 bases left in between. From germline, CDR1 is LGHNT and CDR2 FRNRAP. The CDR3 consists of 15 residues. The CDR3 nucleotides read TGTGCTAGTGGTTTGGCGACAAGTAGCACAGATACGCAGTATTTT. Translated: CASGLATSSTDTQYF.

In this sample, this clone turned up a few times. This chain uses TRBV6-6 with TRBJ1-1; D is possibly TRBD1 (5 bases). This CDR3 has 14 amino acids. Germline V CDR1 and CDR2: MNHNY, SVGAGI (reference sequence). The V and J ends lost 2 bases and 2 bases respectively, with 9 bases between them. CDR3 amino acids: CASSYQTANTEAFF. CDR3 DNA: TGTGCCAGCAGTTACCAGACAGCAAACACTGAAGCTTTCTTT.

The rearrangement joins TRBV6-5 to TRBJ2-7, with 14 bases lining up with TRBD2. Trimming at V came to 0 bases and at J to 3 bases, leaving 1 base not matched to a gene. Germline values: CDR1 MNHEY, CDR2 SVGAGI. The CDR3 covers 16 residues. The CDR3 is CASSYSGTSGSYEQYF. Written as DNA, the CDR3 is TGTGCCAGCAGTTACTCCGGGACTAGCGGGAGCTACGAGCAGTACTTC.

This sequence joins TRBV6-1 and TRBJ2-7, with 7 bases identical to TRBD1. V gave up 6 bases and J gave up 3 bases; unmatched junction bases: 11. CDR3 length: 15 residues. Germline V gene sequence: CDR1 MNHNS, CDR2 SASEGT. CDR3 amino acids: CASSVLGTARYEQYF. CDR3 DNA sequence: TGTGCCAGCAGCGTCCTAGGGACAGCACGCTACGAGCAGTACTTC.

The chain uses TRBV7-9 and TRBJ2-7, with a weak D call TRBD2 (6 bases). The CDR3 is 15 residues long. Germline values: CDR1 SEHNR, CDR2 FQNEAQ (reference sequence). Deletions cut 0 bases from V and 5 bases from J, with 14 bases between. The CDR3 nucleotides read TGTGCCAGCAGCTTAGCGGGTGGGGGGTGGAACGAGCAGTACTTC. Amino acid sequence: CASSLAGGGWNEQYF.

V and J are TRBV10-2 and TRBJ1-1, with D tentatively TRBD1 (6 bases). Per the germline V gene, CDR1 is WSHSY and CDR2 is SAAADI. The CDR3 totals 15 residues. V gave up 6 bases and J gave up 0 bases, with 14 bases separating them. The CDR3 bases are TGCGCCAGCAGCTGGGACACGAGGGTGAACACTGAAGCTTTCTTT. This gives the protein CASSWDTRVNTEAFF.

This clone has just a few counts. The rearrangement uses TRBV21-1 and TRBJ1-3; no check of the table's D call, TRBD1, against the DNA was made. TRBV21-1 is an annotated pseudogene. The CDR3 spans 16 residues. CDR3 nucleotide sequence: TGTGCCAGCAGTCCGGGACAGGGATACTCTGGAAACACCATATATTTT. Its protein is CASSPGQGYSGNTIYF.

V gene TRBV25-1 combines with J gene TRBJ1-5; D might be TRBD1 (6 bases). Deletions cut 2 bases from V and 6 bases from J, with 14 bases between. The CDR3 has 15 amino acids. Germline V lookup: CDR1 MGHDK, CDR2 SYGVNS. In DNA form, the CDR3 reads TGTGCCAGCAGTGAAGGGGCAGGGGATGGTCAGCCCCAGCATTTT. Translating it yields CASSEGAGDGQPQHF.

This clone has at least ten counts. Within the sample, other DNA sequences also encode this same CDR3. The chain employs TRBV5-1 and TRBJ1-5; D call uncertain. From germline, CDR1 is SGHRS and CDR2 YFSETQ. The CDR3 totals 13 residues. Trimming took off 0 bases at V and 7 bases at J, with 8 bases between the two ends. The CDR3 spells CASSLAEGQPQHF. As DNA, the CDR3 is TGCGCCAGCAGCTTGGCTGAGGGACAGCCCCAGCATTTT.

This chain links TRBV15 with TRBJ1-2, with 7 bases aligning to TRBD1. CDR1 is LNHNV and CDR2 is YYDKDF in the germline V gene (reference sequence). J gave up 6 bases and V 2 bases, and 3 bases lay outside the gene matches. This CDR3 comprises 13 residues. CDR3 in amino acids: CATSRTGEHGYTF. CDR3 bases: TGTGCCACCAGCAGAACAGGGGAGCATGGCTACACCTTC.

Note on this clone: Relative to the germline gene, one junction end is altered; a read error may explain this. The V gene is TRBV30, the J gene TRBJ2-3; 11 bases map to TRBD1. The germline V gene encodes CDR1 GTSNPN and CDR2 SVGIG (reference sequence). The CDR3 totals 12 residues. The CDR3 sequence is CAWSRKGQGEHF. CDR3 DNA: TGTGCCTGGAGCCGAAAGGGACAGGGGGAACATTTT.

This clone was seen many times. This chain uses TRBV5-6 with TRBJ1-2; tentative D call: TRBD1 (6 bases). The length of the CDR3 is 14 residues. The germline CDR1 and CDR2 sequences are SGHDT and YYEEEE. Trimming removed 4 bases at V and 4 bases at J, with 14 bases between. CDR3 nucleotides: TGTGCCAGCAGCCGTACAGGGATCGGCTATGGCTACACCTTC. Translating gives CASSRTGIGYGYTF.

The chain employs TRBV5-1 and TRBJ1-2; 7 positions agree with TRBD1. Germline CDR1 and CDR2: SGHRS and YFSETQ. Trimming removed 3 bases from V and 2 bases from J; junction bases left unmatched: 4. This CDR3 is built from 14 residues. CDR3 bases: TGCGCCAGCAGCTGGGGACAGACCAACTATGGCTACACCTTC. This codes for CASSWGQTNYGYTF.

The chain couples TRBV27 to TRBJ2-2, with D possibly being TRBD1 (7 bases). CDR3 size: 15 residues. Germline assignment: CDR1 MNHEY and CDR2 SMNVEV (reference sequence). V was cut by 7 bases and J by 3 bases, with 15 bases left in between. The CDR3: CASTPGDRYTGELFF. CDR3 DNA: TGTGCCAGCACTCCGGGGGACAGATACACCGGGGAGCTGTTTTTT.

V usage is TRBV5-6 and J usage is TRBJ1-3, with TRBD1 matching 7 bases. This CDR3 has 14 residues. Looked up from germline, CDR1 is SGHDT and CDR2 is YYEEEE. V trimming: 4 bases; J trimming: 1 base; junction bases outside the gene matches: 2. CDR3 DNA sequence: TGTGCCAGCAGCAGGACAGGTTCTGGAAACACCATATATTTT. This codes for CASSRTGSGNTIYF.

J is TRBJ2-1 and V is TRBV5-1, with TRBD2 matching 7 bases. Germline values: CDR1 SGHRS, CDR2 YFSETQ. This CDR3 spans 18 amino acids. With V trimmed by 0 bases and J by 8 bases, 17 bases remained unmatched. The CDR3 loop is CASSLGTRGGGVRDEQFF. The CDR3 nucleotides read TGCGCCAGCAGCTTGGGGACTAGAGGCGGGGGTGTTCGAGATGAGCAGTTCTTC.

The chain is built from TRBV11-1 and TRBJ2-7; a possible D gene is TRBD2 (7 bases). This CDR3 contains 15 residues. Deletions cut 4 bases from V and 4 bases from J, with 17 bases between. From germline, CDR1 is SGHAT and CDR2 FQDESV (reference sequence). CDR3 protein: CASSSARGRGYEQYF. CDR3 coding DNA: TGTGCCAGCAGCTCCGCGAGGGGGAGGGGATACGAGCAGTACTTC.

V and J are TRBV7-8 and TRBJ1-2; possible D gene TRBD1, 6 bases. Germline CDR1 and CDR2: SGHVS and FQNEAQ. The V end was cut by 4 bases, the J end by 8 bases, with 17 bases between. The CDR3 sequence is 14 residues long. CDR3 residues: CASSSPGTSYGYTF. The CDR3 region has the DNA TGTGCCAGCAGCTCCCCGGGGACAAGTTACGGCTACACCTTC.

This clone was seen a handful of times. The chain couples TRBV10-3 to TRBJ1-1; D unclear. Per the germline V gene, CDR1 is ENHRY and CDR2 is SYGVKD. This CDR3 comprises 12 residues. V was cut by 11 bases and J by 0 bases, with 10 bases left in between. The CDR3 DNA is TGTGCCTCAGCTAGCGTGAACACTGAAGCTTTCTTT. It yields the protein CASASVNTEAFF.

The rearrangement uses TRBV15 and TRBJ2-7; TRBD1 aligns across 7 bases. From germline, CDR1 is LNHNV and CDR2 YYDKDF (reference sequence). The V gene end was trimmed by 0 bases and the J gene end by 1 base; junction bases not matched to a gene: 9. This CDR3 is built from 17 residues. The DNA of the CDR3 is TGTGCCACCAGCAGAGACCTGACAGGGTGGTTGTCCTACGAGCAGTACTTC. Its translation is CATSRDLTGWLSYEQYF.

This clone occurred once. The chain carries TRBV5-5 and TRBJ1-3; maybe TRBD1 (5 bases). The germline V gene encodes CDR1 SGHKS and CDR2 YYEKEE (reference sequence). Trimming cost V 1 base and J 4 bases, with 12 bases left between them. This CDR3 has 15 amino acids. The CDR3 DNA sequence: TGTGCCAGCAGCTTGACAGGCCTGCGAGGAAACACCATATATTTT. Its translation is CASSLTGLRGNTIYF.

The V and J genes are TRBV15 and TRBJ1-6, with D perhaps matching TRBD1 (5 bases). This CDR3 has 17 amino acids. The V end was cut by 5 bases, the J end by 0 bases, with 14 bases between. CDR1 and CDR2 from the germline V gene are LNHNV and YYDKDF (reference sequence). The CDR3 DNA reads TGTGCCACCAGCGGGGCGGGAGGCGGCTCCTATAATTCACCCCTCCACTTT. Encoded protein: CATSGAGGGSYNSPLHF.

The chain combines TRBV6-1 with TRBJ1-1; a possible D gene is TRBD1 (6 bases). This CDR3 has 12 amino acids. Germline V CDR1 and CDR2: MNHNS, SASEGT. V was pared by 8 bases and J by 5 bases, with 12 bases between. This chain's CDR3 is CASYRVGTEAFF. The CDR3 nucleotides read TGTGCCAGCTACAGGGTTGGGACTGAAGCTTTCTTT.

The rearrangement links TRBV2 to TRBJ1-5, with 7 nucleotides matching TRBD1. V gave up 4 bases and J gave up 4 bases; unmatched junction bases: 1. The CDR3 is made up of 13 amino acids. The germline V gene has CDR1 SNHLY and CDR2 FYNNEI. CDR3 protein: CASSGQGNQPQHF. The CDR3 region has the DNA TGTGCCAGCAGTGGACAGGGTAATCAGCCCCAGCATTTT.

This clone was picked up a small number of times. DNA of the CDR3: TGCGCCAGCAGCCCGGACAGGAAGAGCTCCTACGAGCAGTACTTC. Its translation is CASSPDRKSSYEQYF. The chain links TRBV5-1 to TRBJ2-7; 7 nucleotides align to TRBD1. The V and J ends lost 4 bases and 0 bases, in that order; junction bases with no gene match: 7. There are 15 residues in the CDR3. The V gene's germline CDR1 is SGHRS and CDR2 YFSETQ.

This clone was observed a handful of times. The chain uses TRBV7-3 and TRBJ2-1; a weak D match, TRBD2 (6 bases). Trimming stripped 2 bases from V and 0 bases from J, with 8 bases between. Per the germline V gene, CDR1 is SGHTA and CDR2 is FQGTGA. The CDR3 sequence is 15 residues long. The CDR3 coding sequence is TGTGCCAGCAGCTTAGCGGGGAGCTCCTACAATGAGCAGTTCTTC. Protein: CASSLAGSSYNEQFF.

The chain has TRBV11-3 and TRBJ2-7, with D perhaps TRBD1 (6 bases). Germline CDR1 and CDR2: SGHNT and YENEEA. Trimming left V 5 bases short and J 6 bases short, with 11 bases between. The CDR3 is made up of 12 amino acids. The CDR3 coding sequence is TGTGCCAGCAGCCTCCGGGACATCGAGCAGTACTTC. It translates to CASSLRDIEQYF.